This T cell receptor (beta chain) was sequenced during a study of T cell responses to AZD1222 COVID-19 vaccine. General study findings and limits: Baseline serostatus was positive in only six or seven AZD1222 recipients. Following two doses of AZD1222, Spike-specific TCR breadth and depth rose.

Of note for this clone: Its antigen is unidentified.

Profiled with immunoSEQ multiplex PCR; TCRdb holds only in-frame clones, not every one. Here the sample spans about 4,600 clones, over 75% being singletons. The V segment lost 4 bases and the J segment 5 bases; nucleotides outside the gene matches: 4. Germline loops: CDR1 SGDLS, CDR2 YYNGEE. The CDR3 totals 14 residues. This clonotype was obtained from an adult who received the AZD1222 COVID-19 vaccine. Material: peripheral blood, obtained 28 days after the second AZD1222 dose. The gene calls are TRBV9 and TRBJ1-4, with 8 bases aligning to TRBD1. CDR3 amino acids: CASSRTGGNEKLFF. CDR3 DNA sequence: TGTGCCAGCAGCCGCACAGGGGGGAATGAAAAACTGTTTTTT.